Presented here are 3 T cell receptor beta chains from one specimen sequenced in a study of vaccination effects on CD4 cells after COVID-19 (dated by TCRdb to the early 2020s). Their antigens are not known. Library preparation employed the immunoSEQ multiplex PCR assay. TCRdb took this table from immuneACCESS and kept in-frame rearrangements with V and J called. Such tables lack part of the clones; where checked against another copy, unresolved V genes explain under half of the gap, and the rest is unexplained. Counted in this sample were around 32,000 clones; approximately 68% of them appeared once. The ten largest clonotypes hold nearly 9% of the sample. The ViraFEST assay stimulated PBMC with viral peptide pools and then used TCR sequencing to identify antigen-specific CD4+ T cell clonotypes by expansion. After approximately 11 days of culture, CD4+ T cells were isolated with the EasySep CD4+ T cell isolation kit. Each participant received two doses of an mRNA SARS-CoV-2 vaccine, either BNT162b2 or mRNA-1273.

The material sequenced was CD4+ T cells from PBMCs cultured with SARS-CoV-2 spike peptides, taken after COVID-19 vaccination. The cell subset or site label on this specimen signifies: SARS-CoV-2 spike overlapping peptide pool stimulation. Receptors originate from a human donor who received a COVID-19 vaccine.

The chain has TRBV6-5 and TRBJ1-2; no reliable D call. Germline lookup yields CDR1 MNHEY and CDR2 SVGAGI. The CDR3 consists of 13 residues. Trimming took off 7 bases at V and 6 bases at J, with 15 bases between the two ends. The CDR3 DNA follows: TGTGCCAGCACTAAGGGAATTTTCGATGGCTACACCTTC. Translation: CASTKGIFDGYTF.

This clone was observed a handful of times. The rearrangement joins TRBV30 to TRBJ2-7, with D possibly TRBD2 on 5 matching bases. V lost 2 bases, J lost 0 bases, and 8 bases lay in between. Germline V CDR1 and CDR2: GTSNPN, SVGIG (reference sequence). This CDR3 region has 13 residues. The CDR3 DNA follows: TGTGCCTGGAGTCCGACTAACTCCTACGAGCAGTACTTC. Translated, it gives CAWSPTNSYEQYF.

The V gene is TRBV12-5, the J gene TRBJ2-7, with D hard to call. The CDR3 has 17 residues. The germline V gene has CDR1 LGHNT and CDR2 FRNRAP. Trimming shortened V by 3 bases and J by 2 bases, and 20 bases separated the two germline ends. The CDR3 is CASGFRLLGRTTYEQYF. CDR3 nucleotides: TGTGCTAGTGGTTTTAGGCTCCTCGGGCGGACCACCTACGAGCAGTACTTC.